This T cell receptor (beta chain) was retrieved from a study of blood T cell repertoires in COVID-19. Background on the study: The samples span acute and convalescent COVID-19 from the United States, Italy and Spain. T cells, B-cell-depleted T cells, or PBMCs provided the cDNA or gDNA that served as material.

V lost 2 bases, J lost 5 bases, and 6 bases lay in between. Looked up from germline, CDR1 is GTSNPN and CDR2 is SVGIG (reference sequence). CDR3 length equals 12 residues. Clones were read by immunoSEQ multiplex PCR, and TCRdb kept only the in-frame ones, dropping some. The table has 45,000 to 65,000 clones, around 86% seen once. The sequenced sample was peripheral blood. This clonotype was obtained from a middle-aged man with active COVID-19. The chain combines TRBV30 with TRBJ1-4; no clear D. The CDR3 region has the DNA TGTGCCTGGAGTCCCGGGAATGAAAAACTGTTTTTT. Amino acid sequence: CAWSPGNEKLFF.